Presented here are 14 T cell receptor beta chains from one specimen sequenced in a study of blood T cell repertoires in COVID-19. Sequenced by immunoSEQ multiplex PCR; TCRdb stores in-frame clones only, minus some. This sample yields about 120,000 clones, of which 80% to 90% are seen a single time; less than 2.5% belongs to the top ten. Sequencing was done on a sample of peripheral blood. The receptor source for this set is a woman aged 50 to 65 with acute or convalescent COVID-19.

The CDR3 DNA reads as TGTGCCAGCAGTTTGACTAGCGGGAGTGACGAGCAGTACTTC. This translates into CASSLTSGSDEQYF. V is TRBV6-2 or TRBV6-3 and J is TRBJ2-7; TRBD2 matches 12 bases. This CDR3 has 14 residues. CDR1 MNHEY and CDR2 SVGEGT come from the germline V gene. The junction had 3 bases not matched to a gene; V was cut back by 4 bases and J by 5 bases.

The chain uses TRBV7-2 and TRBJ1-1; 8 bases agree with TRBD1. The CDR3 is 15 amino acids. In germline, CDR1 is SGHTA, CDR2 FQGNSA. V was pared by 4 bases and J by 0 bases, with 4 bases of the junction left unmatched. The DNA of the CDR3 is TGTGCCAGCAGCTGGACAGGGACCATGAACACTGAAGCTTTCTTT. Protein product: CASSWTGTMNTEAFF.

The chain couples TRBV20-1 to TRBJ2-1, with 8 bases lining up with TRBD1. Germline V CDR1 and CDR2: DFQATT, SNEGSKA (reference sequence). This CDR3 has 15 residues. Trimming cost V 3 bases and J 6 bases; bases outside gene matches: 10. In DNA, the CDR3 is TGCAGTGCTAGTGCCTCTGGACAGGGTCTCAATGAGCAGTTCTTC. Amino acid sequence: CSASASGQGLNEQFF.

The chain carries TRBV4-3 and TRBJ2-3; 10 bases agree with TRBD1. CDR1 and CDR2 (germline): LGHNA, YSLEER. Trimming at V came to 4 bases and at J to 4 bases, leaving 2 bases not matched to a gene. The CDR3 has 14 amino acids. CDR3 residues: CASSPGQGADTQYF. CDR3 sequence (DNA): TGCGCCAGCAGCCCTGGACAGGGGGCAGATACGCAGTATTTT.

This sequence joins TRBV19 and TRBJ2-3, with TRBD1 identical over 7 bases. This CDR3 contains 16 residues. Germline values: CDR1 LNHDA, CDR2 SQIVND (reference sequence). V dropped 3 bases and J dropped 1; count of bases not matched to a gene: 7. The CDR3 nucleotides are TGTGCCAGTAGTATTGAGATGAGGGGGCGCACAGATACGCAGTATTTT. This gives the protein CASSIEMRGRTDTQYF. Combining the CDR3 with reference TRBV19 and TRBJ2-3 gives the whole variable domain DGGITQSPKYLFRKEGQNVTLSCEQNLNHDAMYWYRQDPGQGLRLIYYSQIVNDFQKGDIAEGYSVSREKKESFPLTVTSAQKNPTAFYLCASSIEMRGRTDTQYFGPGTRLTVL.

V gene TRBV18 combines with J gene TRBJ2-1, with TRBD2 matching over 13 bases. Germline V CDR1 and CDR2: KGHSH, LQKENI. CDR3 size: 17 residues. V lost 3 bases, J lost 1 base, and 3 bases stayed unmatched. CDR3 DNA sequence: TGTGCCAGCTCACCGAGGACTAGCGGGGGTTCCTACAATGAGCAGTTCTTC. Its translation is CASSPRTSGGSYNEQFF. The entire variable domain, with the rest obtained from reference TRBV18 and TRBJ2-1, is as follows: NAGVMQNPRHLVRRRGQEARLRCSPMKGHSHVYWYRQLPEEGLKFMVYLQKENIIDESGMPKERFSAEFPKEGPSILRIQQVVRGDSAAYFCASSPRTSGGSYNEQFFGPGTRLTVL.

This clone has just a few counts. The CDR3 sequence is CASSYSNEGRELFF. DNA for the CDR3: TGTGCCAGCAGTTACTCGAATGAGGGAAGGGAGCTGTTTTTT. V is TRBV6-5 and J is TRBJ2-2; TRBD2 might be the D (5 bases). Looked up from germline, CDR1 is MNHEY and CDR2 is SVGAGI. CDR3 length: 14 residues. The V gene lost 0 bases and the J gene lost 9 bases, with 11 bases spanning the gap.

This clone was counted once. J is TRBJ1-4 and V is TRBV19; possibly TRBD1 for D (6 bases). Trimming shortened V by 4 bases and J by 7 bases, and 13 bases separated the two germline ends. The germline CDR1 and CDR2 sequences are LNHDA and SQIVND (reference sequence). CDR3 length equals 14 residues. The CDR3 spells CASSRARGGEKLFF. The CDR3 region has the DNA TGTGCCAGTAGTAGGGCCAGAGGGGGTGAAAAACTGTTTTTT. Looking up the rest from reference TRBV19 and TRBJ1-4 gives the full variable domain: DGGITQSPKYLFRKEGQNVTLSCEQNLNHDAMYWYRQDPGQGLRLIYYSQIVNDFQKGDIAEGYSVSREKKESFPLTVTSAQKNPTAFYLCASSRARGGEKLFFGSGTQLSVL.

V gene TRBV10-2 combines with J gene TRBJ2-7; D uncertain. Trimming left V 2 bases short and J 2 bases short, with 13 bases between. The germline V gene encodes CDR1 WSHSY and CDR2 SAAADI. CDR3 length equals 15 residues. CDR3 in amino acids: CASSEVQRRPYEQYF. CDR3 sequence (DNA): TGCGCCAGCAGTGAGGTGCAGCGTAGACCCTACGAGCAGTACTTC.

V gene TRBV5-4 combines with J gene TRBJ2-3; possible D gene TRBD1, 6 bases. V lost 4 bases and J lost 11, with 14 bases in between. The CDR3 has 12 amino acids. CDR1 SGHNT and CDR2 YYREEE come from the germline V gene (reference sequence). DNA for the CDR3: TGTGCCAGCAGCCTTGACAGGTGGGGGCAGTATTTT. Amino acid sequence: CASSLDRWGQYF.

With respect to this clone: One end of the junction fails to match germline, which may point to a read error. The rearrangement joins TRBV15 to TRBJ1-1; 11 bases match TRBD1. This CDR3 is 14 amino acids long. Germline CDR1 is LNHNV and CDR2 is YYDKDF (reference sequence). CDR3 in amino acids: CATSRGQGASEAFF. For the CDR3, the DNA is TGTGCCACCAGTAGAGGACAGGGGGCCTCTGAAGCTTTCTTT.

V and J are TRBV30 and TRBJ2-1, with D possibly being TRBD2 (6 bases). Trimming cost V 0 bases and J 1 base, with 16 bases left between them. CDR1 and CDR2 from the germline V gene are GTSNPN and SVGIG (reference sequence). The CDR3 has 17 residues. The chain's CDR3 is CAWSVSFAGISYNEQFF. The CDR3 DNA is TGTGCCTGGAGTGTAAGCTTTGCGGGAATATCCTACAATGAGCAGTTCTTC.

The V call is TRBV5-1, the J call TRBJ1-1, with D perhaps matching TRBD1 (5 bases). V gave up 0 bases and J gave up 6 bases, with 15 bases separating them. The CDR3 spans 15 residues. From germline, CDR1 is SGHRS and CDR2 YFSETQ. The CDR3, as DNA: TGCGCCAGCAGCTTGGCCCCAGGGAGGGAGGCTGAAGCTTTCTTT. Its translation: CASSLAPGREAEAFF.

The chain is built from TRBV27 and TRBJ1-1, with D possibly being TRBD1 (6 bases). This CDR3 is built from 15 residues. V lost 3 bases and J lost 4, with 15 bases in between. Germline V gene lookup returns CDR1 MNHEY and CDR2 SMNVEV (reference sequence). The CDR3 loop is CASSFQGRRGTEAFF. The CDR3 nucleotides read TGTGCCAGCAGTTTTCAGGGGCGAAGGGGCACTGAAGCTTTCTTT.